One sample yielded the 26 T cell receptor beta chains listed below, sequenced in a study of beta chain features in type 1 diabetes. Reverse transcribing all isolated RNA meant expressed TCRB transcripts were sequenced. Clones were read by immunoSEQ multiplex PCR, and TCRdb kept only the in-frame ones, dropping some. This sample carries 350,000 or so clones, about 18% of them seen once, and the ten largest clones take under 0.05%. The sample comprised naive CD4+ T cells from blood. Receptor source: a woman aged 18 to 35 in good health.

The sample holds a few counts of this clone. This chain uses TRBV29-1 with TRBJ2-2; TRBD2 matches at 8 bases. The V gene's germline CDR1 is SQVTM and CDR2 ANQGSEA. The junction had 8 bases not matched to a gene; V was cut back by 5 bases and J by 3 bases. CDR3 length: 15 amino acids. As DNA, the CDR3 is TGCAGCGTTTCACAGACTAGCGTACACACCGGGGAGCTGTTTTTT. Translated: CSVSQTSVHTGELFF.

The chain carries TRBV7-9 and TRBJ1-5; no definite D call. V lost 3 bases and J 0 bases, leaving 12 bases between the germline ends. Germline V lookup: CDR1 SEHNR, CDR2 FQNEAQ (reference sequence). The CDR3 totals 16 residues. The CDR3 DNA sequence: TGTGCCAGCAGCTTCCGGTGGAGGAATAGCAATCAGCCCCAGCATTTT. Amino acids: CASSFRWRNSNQPQHF.

This chain joins TRBV6-6 and TRBJ2-7; TRBD2 might be the D (6 bases). This CDR3 is 15 amino acids long. CDR1 and CDR2 from the germline V gene are MNHNY and SVGAGI (reference sequence). The V end lost 3 bases, the J end lost 2 bases, and 14 bases lay between the germline ends. In DNA form, the CDR3 reads TGTGCCAGCAGTTATAGGGTAGCGGCTGCCTACGAGCAGTACTTC. Amino acid sequence: CASSYRVAAAYEQYF.

The J gene is TRBJ1-2, the V gene TRBV25-1; 11 bases fit TRBD1. This CDR3 has 16 residues. Germline loops: CDR1 MGHDK, CDR2 SYGVNS. V shed 7 bases and J 4 bases; nucleotides not matched to a gene: 11. The CDR3 region is CASIGTGGSYTYGYTF. CDR3 coding DNA: TGTGCCAGCATTGGGACAGGGGGTTCTTATACCTATGGCTACACCTTC.

The chain joins TRBV5-1 to TRBJ1-1; 7 bases map to TRBD1. This CDR3 contains 15 residues. V trimming: 0 bases; J trimming: 1 base; junction bases outside the gene matches: 3. In germline, CDR1 is SGHRS, CDR2 YFSETQ. The CDR3, as DNA: TGCGCCAGCAGCTTGGCGGGACAGCAGAACACTGAAGCTTTCTTT. It yields the protein CASSLAGQQNTEAFF.

This clone has more than one count but fewer than ten. The rearrangement uses TRBV30 and TRBJ2-5, with 7 bases that match TRBD2. The germline CDR1 and CDR2 sequences are GTSNPN and SVGIG (reference sequence). The CDR3 spans 14 residues. V shed 4 bases and J 6 bases; nucleotides not matched to a gene: 11. The DNA for the CDR3 is TGTGCCTGGAATCTTAAAGCGGGAACTAAGACCCAGTACTTC. Translating gives CAWNLKAGTKTQYF.

The gene calls are TRBV18 and TRBJ1-2; TRBD1 is a possible D gene (6 bases). Trimming shortened V by 1 base and J by 5 bases, and 8 bases separated the two germline ends. This CDR3 has 13 amino acids. CDR1 is KGHSH, CDR2 LQKENI, per germline. The CDR3 loop reads CASSPRQVYGYTF. In DNA, the CDR3 is TGTGCCAGCTCACCACGACAGGTGTATGGCTACACCTTC. The full variable domain, completed using reference TRBV18 and TRBJ1-2, is NAGVMQNPRHLVRRRGQEARLRCSPMKGHSHVYWYRQLPEEGLKFMVYLQKENIIDESGMPKERFSAEFPKEGPSILRIQQVVRGDSAAYFCASSPRQVYGYTFGSGTRLTVV.

In its sample, this clone was seen a few times. The genes are TRBV9 and TRBJ2-2; the D is unclear. The CDR3 is made up of 15 amino acids. The germline gives CDR1 SGDLS, CDR2 YYNGEE. Trimming pared 6 bases from V and 0 bases from J, leaving 12 bases between. The CDR3 DNA sequence: TGTGCCAGCACCGAAGGTGGAGCGAACACCGGGGAGCTGTTTTTT. This encodes CASTEGGANTGELFF.

This chain joins TRBV30 and TRBJ1-1; TRBD1 agrees at 9 bases. From germline, CDR1 is GTSNPN and CDR2 SVGIG (reference sequence). The CDR3 runs 15 residues. Trimming took 5 bases from V and 0 from J; bases not matched to a gene: 7. The CDR3 here is CAWDQGQGMNTEAFF. CDR3 in DNA: TGTGCCTGGGACCAAGGACAGGGGATGAACACTGAAGCTTTCTTT.

This clone was detected only a few times. This chain uses TRBV7-2 with TRBJ2-3; TRBD2 is a possible D gene (5 bases). V shed 4 bases and J shed 0 bases, with 17 bases lying between them. Germline-derived CDR1 and CDR2 are SGHTA and FQGNSA. This CDR3 contains 17 residues. Here the CDR3 reads CASSSPNGVLSTDTQYF. The CDR3, as DNA: TGTGCCAGCAGCTCTCCGAACGGGGTCTTGAGCACAGATACGCAGTATTTT.

The chain couples TRBV7-9 to TRBJ2-3; the D gene is possibly TRBD2 (6 bases). CDR1 is SEHNR, CDR2 FQNEAQ, per germline (reference sequence). With 4 bases removed from V and 4 bases from J, the gap between germline ends came to 9 bases. This CDR3 has 13 residues. The CDR3 here is CASSSGDSDTQYF. DNA of the CDR3: TGTGCCAGCAGCTCCGGGGACTCAGATACGCAGTATTTT.

V is TRBV6-1 and J is TRBJ2-7, with D possibly being TRBD1 (6 bases). Germline CDR1 MNHNS, CDR2 SASEGT. V was trimmed by 8 bases and J by 0 bases, leaving 11 bases between them. This CDR3 has 13 amino acids. The CDR3 region is CASRTDLSYEQYF. In nucleotides, the CDR3 is TGTGCCAGCCGGACAGATCTCTCCTACGAGCAGTACTTC.

The chain has TRBV7-9 and TRBJ2-1, with 8 bases fitting TRBD2. With 4 bases clipped from V and 7 bases from J, the junction kept 12 bases outside the gene matches. The V gene's germline CDR1 is SEHNR and CDR2 FQNEAQ (reference sequence). There are 16 residues in the CDR3. The CDR3 spells CASSYPGLDPRNEQFF. The CDR3, as DNA: TGTGCCAGCAGCTACCCGGGACTAGACCCGAGGAATGAGCAGTTCTTC.

The chain uses TRBV29-1 and TRBJ1-1; D might be TRBD1 (6 bases). Per germline, CDR1 SQVTM and CDR2 ANQGSEA. Trimming shortened V by 6 bases and J by 4 bases, and 15 bases separated the two germline ends. This CDR3 region has 13 residues. CDR3 DNA sequence: TGCAGCGTGAACAGGGATTCGGGCACTGAAGCTTTCTTT. This sequence encodes CSVNRDSGTEAFF.

This chain links TRBV27 with TRBJ2-3; the match to TRBD2 covers 8 bases. The CDR3 is 15 residues long. Per the germline V gene, CDR1 is MNHEY and CDR2 is SMNVEV (reference sequence). V shed 8 bases, J shed 3 bases, and the junction held 10 bases outside the gene matches. The CDR3 is CASGRGLAGTDTQYF. DNA for the CDR3: TGTGCCAGCGGGAGAGGACTAGCCGGGACAGATACGCAGTATTTT.

This clone was observed a handful of times. The chain couples TRBV11-2 to TRBJ2-1, with D possibly TRBD1 on 6 matching bases. Germline values: CDR1 SGHAT, CDR2 FQNNGV. This CDR3 has 14 residues. Trimming shortened V by 1 base and J by 8 bases, and 12 bases separated the two germline ends. The CDR3 DNA sequence: TGTGCCAGCAGCTTAGCACAGGGACCGGATGAGCAGTTCTTC. It yields the protein CASSLAQGPDEQFF. The full variable domain, in which reference TRBV11-2 and TRBJ2-1 provide the parts outside the CDR3, is EAGVAQSPRYKIIEKRQSVAFWCNPISGHATLYWYQQILGQGPKLLIQFQNNGVVDDSQLPKDRFSAERLKGVDSTLKIQPAKLEDSAVYLCASSLAQGPDEQFFGPGTRLTVL.

This clone was detected a few times. V is TRBV18 and J is TRBJ2-7; D might be TRBD1 (5 bases). The germline V gene has CDR1 KGHSH and CDR2 LQKENI. The V end was cut by 4 bases, the J end by 1 base, with 14 bases between. There are 15 residues in the CDR3. CDR3 sequence reads: CASSRVPSGSYEQYF. The DNA for the CDR3 is TGTGCCAGCTCACGGGTCCCTTCAGGGTCCTACGAGCAGTACTTC.

CDR3 amino acids: CASSLGLAGAYNEQFF. In DNA, the CDR3 is TGTGCCAGCAGCTTGGGACTAGCGGGAGCGTACAATGAGCAGTTCTTC. The V gene is TRBV5-4, the J gene TRBJ2-1; 12 bases line up with TRBD2. V shed 0 bases, J shed 4 bases, and the junction held 2 bases outside the gene matches. This CDR3 has 16 residues. Per germline, CDR1 SGHNT and CDR2 YYREEE (reference sequence).

The chain has TRBV7-9 and TRBJ2-5; tentatively, D is TRBD2 (5 bases). The germline V and J ends were trimmed by 6 bases and 2 bases, with 10 bases remaining between them. Germline loops: CDR1 SEHNR, CDR2 FQNEAQ (reference sequence). The CDR3 spans 13 residues. This CDR3 reads CASSQLEQETQYF. DNA of the CDR3: TGTGCCAGCAGTCAACTAGAACAAGAGACCCAGTACTTC.

In its sample, this clone was seen a few times. CDR3 DNA sequence: TGTGCCAGCAGTTTAAAGTTAACTTTGACACCCCTCCACTTT. As protein: CASSLKLTLTPLHF. V usage is TRBV27 and J usage is TRBJ1-6, with unresolved D. Germline V gives CDR1 MNHEY, CDR2 SMNVEV (reference sequence). Trimming shortened V by 2 bases and J by 11 bases, and 13 bases separated the two germline ends. The CDR3 sequence is 14 residues long.

The chain employs TRBV29-1 and TRBJ1-2; the D is unclear. The CDR3 runs 12 residues. Looked up from germline, CDR1 is SQVTM and CDR2 is ANQGSEA. The ends were cut back, 6 bases at V and 4 bases at J, with 12 bases in the middle. CDR3 bases: TGCAGCGTCGGACTAAAACCCTATGGCTACACCTTC. Amino acids: CSVGLKPYGYTF.

The CDR3 nucleotides are TGTGCCAGCAGCTTAGACAGGGGGCGAGATACGCAGTATTTT. Residues: CASSLDRGRDTQYF. The chain uses TRBV7-3 and TRBJ2-3, with TRBD1 matching 10 bases. J gave up 5 bases and V 2 bases, and 1 base lay outside the gene matches. Germline V CDR1 and CDR2: SGHTA, FQGTGA. The CDR3 is 14 residues long.

The table lists this clone with a few counts. DNA of the CDR3: TGCAGTGCTAGTTATCGAGGTGAGCAGTTCTTC. Protein: CSASYRGEQFF. The V gene is TRBV20-1, the J gene TRBJ2-1; D ambiguous. The CDR3 spans 11 residues. Trimming stripped 3 bases from V and 9 bases from J, with 9 bases between. Looked up from germline, CDR1 is DFQATT and CDR2 is SNEGSKA (reference sequence).

V gene TRBV6-5 combines with J gene TRBJ2-3, with 7 nucleotides matching TRBD2. The CDR3 contains 13 residues. Germline lookup yields CDR1 MNHEY and CDR2 SVGAGI. V shed 5 bases, J shed 5 bases, and the junction held 4 bases outside the gene matches. DNA for the CDR3: TGTGCCAGCAGTGGAACTAGCGTAGATACGCAGTATTTT. This codes for CASSGTSVDTQYF.

The chain employs TRBV4-1 and TRBJ1-3, with a tentative D call TRBD1 (5 bases). Germline CDR1 and CDR2: MGHRA and YSYEKL. Trimming removed 8 bases from V and 0 bases from J, with 14 bases in between. The CDR3 contains 15 residues. The CDR3 nucleotides read TGCGCCAGCGGGGACTCTCGACGCTCTGGAAACACCATATATTTT. Its protein product is CASGDSRRSGNTIYF.

The chain couples TRBV5-1 to TRBJ2-1; D might be TRBD2 (6 bases). The CDR3 is 14 amino acids. Germline assignment: CDR1 SGHRS and CDR2 YFSETQ. V shed 4 bases and J shed 8 bases, with 16 bases lying between them. The CDR3 nucleotides are TGCGCCAGCAGCATTCGACTAGAACCCGATGAGCAGTTCTTC. Translating it yields CASSIRLEPDEQFF. Full variable domain (remainder filled in from reference TRBV5-1 and TRBJ2-1): KAGVTQTPRYLIKTRGQQVTLSCSPISGHRSVSWYQQTPGQGLQFLFEYFSETQRNKGNFPGRFSGRQFSNSRSEMNVSTLELGDSALYLCASSIRLEPDEQFFGPGTRLTVL.